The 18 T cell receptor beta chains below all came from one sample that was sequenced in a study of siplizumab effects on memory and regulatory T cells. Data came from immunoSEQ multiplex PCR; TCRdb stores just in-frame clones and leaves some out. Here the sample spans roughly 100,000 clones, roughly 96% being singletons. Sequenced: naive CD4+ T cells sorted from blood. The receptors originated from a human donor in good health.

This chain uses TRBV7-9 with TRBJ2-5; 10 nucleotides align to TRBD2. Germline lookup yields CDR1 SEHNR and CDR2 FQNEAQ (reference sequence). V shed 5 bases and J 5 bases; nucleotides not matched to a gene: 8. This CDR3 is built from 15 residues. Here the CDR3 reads CASSPTLGLAETQYF. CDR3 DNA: TGTGCCAGCAGCCCGACGCTGGGACTAGCGGAGACCCAGTACTTC.

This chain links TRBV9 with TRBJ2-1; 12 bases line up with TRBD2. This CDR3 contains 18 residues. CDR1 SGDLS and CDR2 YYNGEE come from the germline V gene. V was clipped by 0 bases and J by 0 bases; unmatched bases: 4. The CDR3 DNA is TGTGCCAGCAGCGTAGCCCTAGCGGGGGGGAGCTCCTACAATGAGCAGTTCTTC. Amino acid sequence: CASSVALAGGSSYNEQFF.

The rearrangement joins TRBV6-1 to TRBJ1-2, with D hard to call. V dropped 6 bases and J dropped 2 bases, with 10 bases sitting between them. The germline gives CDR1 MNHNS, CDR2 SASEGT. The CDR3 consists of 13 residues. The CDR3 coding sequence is TGTGCCAGCAGATTAATACGGAACTATGGCTACACCTTC. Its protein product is CASRLIRNYGYTF.

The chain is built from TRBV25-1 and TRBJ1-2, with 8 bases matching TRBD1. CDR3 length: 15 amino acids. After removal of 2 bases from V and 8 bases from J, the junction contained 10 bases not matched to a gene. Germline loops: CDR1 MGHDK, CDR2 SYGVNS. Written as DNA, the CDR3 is TGTGCCAGCAGTGAACGCCAGGGGGCGGGTAAAGGCTACACCTTC. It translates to CASSERQGAGKGYTF.

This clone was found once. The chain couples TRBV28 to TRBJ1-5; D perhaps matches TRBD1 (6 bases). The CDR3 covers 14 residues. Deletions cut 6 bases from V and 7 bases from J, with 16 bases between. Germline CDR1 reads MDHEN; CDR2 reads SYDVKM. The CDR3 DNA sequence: TGTGCCAGCAGAAAGGCAGGGGAGAGCCAGCCCCAGCATTTT. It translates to CASRKAGESQPQHF. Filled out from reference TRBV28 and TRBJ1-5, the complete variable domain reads DVKVTQSSRYLVKRTGEKVFLECVQDMDHENMFWYRQDPGLGLRLIYFSYDVKMKEKGDIPEGYSVSREKKERFSLILESASTNQTSMYLCASRKAGESQPQHFGDGTRLSIL.

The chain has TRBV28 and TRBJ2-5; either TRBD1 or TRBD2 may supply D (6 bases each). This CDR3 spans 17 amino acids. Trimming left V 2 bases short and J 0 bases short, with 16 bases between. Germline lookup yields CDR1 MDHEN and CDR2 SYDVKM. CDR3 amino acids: CASSLAGMGAYQETQYF. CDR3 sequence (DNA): TGTGCCAGCAGTTTAGCGGGGATGGGGGCCTACCAAGAGACCCAGTACTTC. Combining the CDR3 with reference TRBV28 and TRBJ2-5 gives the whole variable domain DVKVTQSSRYLVKRTGEKVFLECVQDMDHENMFWYRQDPGLGLRLIYFSYDVKMKEKGDIPEGYSVSREKKERFSLILESASTNQTSMYLCASSLAGMGAYQETQYFGPGTRLLVL.

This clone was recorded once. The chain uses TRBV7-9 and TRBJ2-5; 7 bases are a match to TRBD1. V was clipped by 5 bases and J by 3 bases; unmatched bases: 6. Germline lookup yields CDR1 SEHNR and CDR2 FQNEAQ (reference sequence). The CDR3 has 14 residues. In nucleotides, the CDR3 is TGTGCCAGCAGCCTATACCAGGGGGAAGAGACCCAGTACTTC. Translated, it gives CASSLYQGEETQYF.

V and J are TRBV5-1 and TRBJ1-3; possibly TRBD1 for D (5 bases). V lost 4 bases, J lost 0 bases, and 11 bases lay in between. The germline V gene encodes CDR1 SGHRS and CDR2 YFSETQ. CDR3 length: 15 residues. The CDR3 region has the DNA TGCGCCAGCAGCGTGGGACTGATCTCTGGAAACACCATATATTTT. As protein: CASSVGLISGNTIYF.

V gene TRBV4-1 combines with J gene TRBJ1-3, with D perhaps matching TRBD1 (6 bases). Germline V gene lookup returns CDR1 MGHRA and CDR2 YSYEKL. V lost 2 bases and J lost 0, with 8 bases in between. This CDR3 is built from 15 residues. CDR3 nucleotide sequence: TGCGCCAGCAGCCAACAGGGGCTCTCTGGAAACACCATATATTTT. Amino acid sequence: CASSQQGLSGNTIYF.

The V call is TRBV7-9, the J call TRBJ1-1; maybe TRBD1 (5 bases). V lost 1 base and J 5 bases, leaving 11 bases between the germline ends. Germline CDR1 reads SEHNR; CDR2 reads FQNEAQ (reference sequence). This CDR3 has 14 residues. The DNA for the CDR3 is TGTGCCAGCAGCTTAGTCTCGGGGGTGACTGAAGCTTTCTTT. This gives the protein CASSLVSGVTEAFF.

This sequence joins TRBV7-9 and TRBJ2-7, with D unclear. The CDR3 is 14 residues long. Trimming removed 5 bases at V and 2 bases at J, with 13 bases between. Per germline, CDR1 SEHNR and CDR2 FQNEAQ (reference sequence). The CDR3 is CASSHVGTPYEQYF. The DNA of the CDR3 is TGTGCCAGCAGCCACGTGGGAACCCCCTACGAGCAGTACTTC. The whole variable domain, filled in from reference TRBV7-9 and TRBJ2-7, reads DTGVSQNPRHKITKRGQNVTFRCDPISEHNRLYWYRQTLGQGPEFLTYFQNEAQLEKSRLLSDRFSAERPKGSFSTLEIQRTEQGDSAMYLCASSHVGTPYEQYFGPGTRLTVT.

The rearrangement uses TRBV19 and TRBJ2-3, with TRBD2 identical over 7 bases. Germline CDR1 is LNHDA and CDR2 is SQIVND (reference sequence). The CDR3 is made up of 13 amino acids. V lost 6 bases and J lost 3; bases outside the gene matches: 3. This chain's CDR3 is CASRLRGTDTQYF. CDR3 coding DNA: TGTGCCAGTAGGCTGCGGGGGACAGATACGCAGTATTTT.

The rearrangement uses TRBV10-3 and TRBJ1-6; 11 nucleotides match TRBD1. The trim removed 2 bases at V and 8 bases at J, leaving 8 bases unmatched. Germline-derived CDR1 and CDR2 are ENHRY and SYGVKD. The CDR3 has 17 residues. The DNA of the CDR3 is TGTGCCATCAGTGAGGCCCGGCCGGGACAGGGGGATTCACCCCTCCACTTT. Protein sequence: CAISEARPGQGDSPLHF.

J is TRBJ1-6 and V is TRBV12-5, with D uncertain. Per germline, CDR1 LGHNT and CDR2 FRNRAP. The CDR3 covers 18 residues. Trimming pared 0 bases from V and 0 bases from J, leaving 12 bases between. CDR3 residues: CASGLVPQDGSYNSPLHF. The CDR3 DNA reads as TGTGCTAGTGGTTTGGTACCCCAGGATGGCTCCTATAATTCACCCCTCCACTTT.

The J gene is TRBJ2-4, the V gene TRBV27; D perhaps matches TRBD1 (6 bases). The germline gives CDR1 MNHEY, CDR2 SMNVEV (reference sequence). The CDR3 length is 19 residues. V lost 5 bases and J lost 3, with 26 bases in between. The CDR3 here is CASSIRVGHPPGDKNIQYF. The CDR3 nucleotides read TGTGCCAGCAGTATCAGGGTGGGACACCCCCCCGGGGACAAAAACATTCAGTACTTC.

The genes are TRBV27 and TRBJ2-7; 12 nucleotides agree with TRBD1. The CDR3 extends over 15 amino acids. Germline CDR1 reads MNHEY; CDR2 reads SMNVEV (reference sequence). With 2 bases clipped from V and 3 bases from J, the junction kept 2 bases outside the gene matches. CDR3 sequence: CASSLGTGGLYEQYF. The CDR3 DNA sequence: TGTGCCAGCAGTTTAGGGACAGGGGGCCTCTACGAGCAGTACTTC.

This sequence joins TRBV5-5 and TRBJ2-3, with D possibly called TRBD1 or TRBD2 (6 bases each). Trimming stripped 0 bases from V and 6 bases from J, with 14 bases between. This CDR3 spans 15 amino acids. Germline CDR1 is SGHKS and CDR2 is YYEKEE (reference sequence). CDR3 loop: CASSLAGGPPDTQYF. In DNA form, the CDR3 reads TGTGCCAGCAGCTTGGCCGGGGGCCCGCCGGATACGCAGTATTTT.

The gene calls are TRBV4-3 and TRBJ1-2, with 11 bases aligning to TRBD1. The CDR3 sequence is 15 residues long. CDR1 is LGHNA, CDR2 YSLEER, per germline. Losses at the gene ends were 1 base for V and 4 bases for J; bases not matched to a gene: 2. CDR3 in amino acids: CASSQGTGGGYGYTF. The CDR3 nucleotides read TGCGCCAGCAGCCAAGGGACAGGGGGCGGCTATGGCTACACCTTC.